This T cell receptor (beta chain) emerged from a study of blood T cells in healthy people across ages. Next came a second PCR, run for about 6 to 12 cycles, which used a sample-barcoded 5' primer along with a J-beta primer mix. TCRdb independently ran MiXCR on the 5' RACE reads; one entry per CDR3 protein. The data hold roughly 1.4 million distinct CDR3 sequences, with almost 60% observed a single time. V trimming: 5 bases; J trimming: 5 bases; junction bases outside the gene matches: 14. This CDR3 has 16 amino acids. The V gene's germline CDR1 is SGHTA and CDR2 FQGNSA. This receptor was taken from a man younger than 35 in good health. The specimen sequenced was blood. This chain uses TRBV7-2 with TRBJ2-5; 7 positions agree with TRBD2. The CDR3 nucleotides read TGTGCCAGCAGCGGTCTAGCGGACGTTGGAGGGGAGACCCAGTACTTC. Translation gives CASSGLADVGGETQYF.